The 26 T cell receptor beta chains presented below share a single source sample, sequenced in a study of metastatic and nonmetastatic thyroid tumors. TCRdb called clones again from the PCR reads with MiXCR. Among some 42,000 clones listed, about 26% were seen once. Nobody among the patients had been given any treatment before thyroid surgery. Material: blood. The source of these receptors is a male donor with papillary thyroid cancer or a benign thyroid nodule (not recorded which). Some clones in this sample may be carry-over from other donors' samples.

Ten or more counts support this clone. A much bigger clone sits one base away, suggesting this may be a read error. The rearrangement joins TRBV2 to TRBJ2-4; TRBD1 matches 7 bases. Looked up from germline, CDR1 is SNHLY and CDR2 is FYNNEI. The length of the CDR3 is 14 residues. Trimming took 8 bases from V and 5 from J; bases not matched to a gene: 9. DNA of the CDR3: TGTGCCAGCGAGGAAGACAGGGAAGAAAACATTCAGTACTTC. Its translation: CASEEDREENIQYF.

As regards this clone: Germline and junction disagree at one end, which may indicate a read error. CDR3 sequence (DNA): TGTGCCAGCAGCTTAAGTGGGGGCTTATCCTACGATCAGTACTTC. Translation: CASSLSGGLSYDQYF. The gene calls are TRBV7-3 and TRBJ2-7, with TRBD1 as a possible D gene (6 bases). There are 15 residues in the CDR3. Germline V gene sequence: CDR1 SGHTA, CDR2 FQGTGA.

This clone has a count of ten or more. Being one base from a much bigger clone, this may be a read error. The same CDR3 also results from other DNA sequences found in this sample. CDR3 DNA: TGTGCTAGTGGTTGGGGGGACAGCTATGGCTACACCTTT. Encoded protein: CASGWGDSYGYTF. The chain couples TRBV12-5 to TRBJ1-2, with TRBD1 matching 7 bases. Germline V gene data show CDR1 as LGHNT and CDR2 as FRNRAP. The CDR3 spans 13 residues.

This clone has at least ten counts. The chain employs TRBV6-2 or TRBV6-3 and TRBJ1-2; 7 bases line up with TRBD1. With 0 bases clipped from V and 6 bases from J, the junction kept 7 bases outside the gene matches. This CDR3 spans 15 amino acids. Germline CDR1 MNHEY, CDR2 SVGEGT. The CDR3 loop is CASSYSDTGTDGYTF. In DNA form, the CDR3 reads TGTGCCAGCAGTTACTCGGATACCGGGACAGATGGCTACACCTTC.

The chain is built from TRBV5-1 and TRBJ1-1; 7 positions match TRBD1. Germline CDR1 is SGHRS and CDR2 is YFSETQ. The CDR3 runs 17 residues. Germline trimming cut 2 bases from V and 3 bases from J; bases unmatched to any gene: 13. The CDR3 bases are TGCGCCAGCAGCTTTCATTACAGGGGCAGTTGGGACACTGAAGCTTTCTTT. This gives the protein CASSFHYRGSWDTEAFF. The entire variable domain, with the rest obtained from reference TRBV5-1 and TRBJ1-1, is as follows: KAGVTQTPRYLIKTRGQQVTLSCSPISGHRSVSWYQQTPGQGLQFLFEYFSETQRNKGNFPGRFSGRQFSNSRSEMNVSTLELGDSALYLCASSFHYRGSWDTEAFFGQGTRLTVV.

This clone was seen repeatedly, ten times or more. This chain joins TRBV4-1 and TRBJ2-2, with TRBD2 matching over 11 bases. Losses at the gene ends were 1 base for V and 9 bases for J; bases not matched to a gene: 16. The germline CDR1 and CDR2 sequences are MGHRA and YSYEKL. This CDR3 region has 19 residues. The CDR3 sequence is CASSQVMVAGGPGYRELFF. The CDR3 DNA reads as TGCGCCAGCAGCCAAGTAATGGTAGCGGGAGGGCCTGGCTACAGGGAGCTGTTTTTT.

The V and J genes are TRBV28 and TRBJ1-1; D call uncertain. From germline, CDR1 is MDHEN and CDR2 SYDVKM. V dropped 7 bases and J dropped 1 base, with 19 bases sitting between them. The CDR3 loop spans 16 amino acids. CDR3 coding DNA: TGTGCCAGCACCCCTCTAAGGGCCATCAAGAACACTGAAGCTTTCTTT. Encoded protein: CASTPLRAIKNTEAFF.

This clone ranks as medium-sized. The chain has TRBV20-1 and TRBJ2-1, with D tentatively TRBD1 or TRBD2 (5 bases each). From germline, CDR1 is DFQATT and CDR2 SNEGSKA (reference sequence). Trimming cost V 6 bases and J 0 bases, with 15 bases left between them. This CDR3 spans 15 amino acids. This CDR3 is CSAQGTSFSYNEQFF. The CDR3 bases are TGCAGTGCCCAAGGGACCTCCTTCTCCTACAATGAGCAGTTCTTC.

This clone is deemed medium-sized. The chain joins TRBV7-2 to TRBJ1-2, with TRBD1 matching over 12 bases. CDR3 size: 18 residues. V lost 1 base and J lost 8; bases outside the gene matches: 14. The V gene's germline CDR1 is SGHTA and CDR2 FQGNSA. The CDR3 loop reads CASSLGPAPGQGASGYTF. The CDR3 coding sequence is TGTGCCAGCAGCTTAGGGCCCGCACCGGGACAGGGGGCGTCCGGCTACACCTTC.

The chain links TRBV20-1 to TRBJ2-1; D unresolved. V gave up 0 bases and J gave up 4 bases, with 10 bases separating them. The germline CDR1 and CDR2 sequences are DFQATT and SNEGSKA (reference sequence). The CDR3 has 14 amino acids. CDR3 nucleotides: TGCAGTGCTAGAGATTCTCGCGTATACAATGAGCAGTTCTTC. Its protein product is CSARDSRVYNEQFF.

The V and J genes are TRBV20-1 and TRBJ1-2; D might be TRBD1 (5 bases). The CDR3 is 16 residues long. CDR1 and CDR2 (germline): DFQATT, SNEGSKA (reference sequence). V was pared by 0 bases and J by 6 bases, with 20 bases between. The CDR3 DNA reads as TGCAGTGCTAGAGAAGGGCCCCAGGGTAGGCTTCATGGCTACACCTTC. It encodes CSAREGPQGRLHGYTF.

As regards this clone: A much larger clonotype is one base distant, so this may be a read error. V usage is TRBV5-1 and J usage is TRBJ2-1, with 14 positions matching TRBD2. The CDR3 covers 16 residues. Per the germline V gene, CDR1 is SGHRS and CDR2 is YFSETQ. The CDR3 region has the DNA TGCACCAGCAGCTGGAATCCGGGACTAGCGGGAGAGGGAAGGTTCTTC. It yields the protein CTSSWNPGLAGEGRFF.

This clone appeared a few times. The CDR3 DNA is TGTGCCAGCAGCTTAGGCCAAATAGGGACACCCCTCCACTTT. Protein: CASSLGQIGTPLHF. The V call is TRBV7-6, the J call TRBJ1-6; D unresolved. CDR3 size: 14 residues. V was shortened by 1 base and J by 11 bases, with 12 bases between the two germline ends. From germline, CDR1 is SGHVS and CDR2 FNYEAQ.

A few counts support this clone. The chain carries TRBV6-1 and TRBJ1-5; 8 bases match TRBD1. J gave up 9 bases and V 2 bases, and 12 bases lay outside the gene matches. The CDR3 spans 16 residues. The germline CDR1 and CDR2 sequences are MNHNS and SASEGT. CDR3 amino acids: CASSEIMPQGAGPQHF. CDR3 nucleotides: TGTGCCAGCAGTGAAATAATGCCTCAGGGGGCCGGGCCCCAGCATTTT.

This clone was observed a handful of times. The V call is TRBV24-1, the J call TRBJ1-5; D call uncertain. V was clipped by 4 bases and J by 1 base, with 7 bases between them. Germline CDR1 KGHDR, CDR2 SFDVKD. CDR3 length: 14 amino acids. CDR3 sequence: CATSDAWSNQPQHF. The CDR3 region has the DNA TGTGCCACCAGTGACGCTTGGAGCAATCAGCCCCAGCATTTT.

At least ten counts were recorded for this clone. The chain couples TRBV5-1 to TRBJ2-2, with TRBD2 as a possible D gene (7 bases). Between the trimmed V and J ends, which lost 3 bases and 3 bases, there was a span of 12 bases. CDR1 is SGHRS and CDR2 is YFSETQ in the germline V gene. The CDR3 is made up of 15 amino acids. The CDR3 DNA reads TGCGCCAGCAGCTCGCTAGGGGGGGACACCGGGGAGCTGTTTTTT. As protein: CASSSLGGDTGELFF.

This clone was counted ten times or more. In DNA, the CDR3 is TGTGCCAGTAGTAAGACCGCGTTAAGCGGGAGGGCCCCCTACGAGCAGTACTTC. Translated, it gives CASSKTALSGRAPYEQYF. The J gene is TRBJ2-7, the V gene TRBV19; 10 bases map to TRBD2. The CDR3 loop spans 18 amino acids. Per the germline V gene, CDR1 is LNHDA and CDR2 is SQIVND (reference sequence). V gave up 4 bases and J gave up 2 bases; unmatched junction bases: 14.

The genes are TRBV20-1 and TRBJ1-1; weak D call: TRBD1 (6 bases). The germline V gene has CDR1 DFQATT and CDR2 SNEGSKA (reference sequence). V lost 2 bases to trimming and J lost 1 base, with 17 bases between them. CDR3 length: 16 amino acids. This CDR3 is CSARLGLRGGNTEAFF. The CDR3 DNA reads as TGCAGTGCTAGATTGGGCCTCAGGGGAGGGAACACTGAAGCTTTCTTT.

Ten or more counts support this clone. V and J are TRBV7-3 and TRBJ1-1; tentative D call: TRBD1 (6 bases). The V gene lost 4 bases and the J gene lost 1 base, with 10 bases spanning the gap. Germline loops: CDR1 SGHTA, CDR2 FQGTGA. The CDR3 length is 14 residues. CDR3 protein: CASSSGTPNTEAFF. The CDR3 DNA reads TGTGCCAGCAGCTCGGGGACACCGAACACTGAAGCTTTCTTT. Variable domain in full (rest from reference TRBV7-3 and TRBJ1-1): GAGVSQTPSNKVTEKGKYVELRCDPISGHTALYWYRQSLGQGPEFLIYFQGTGAADDSGLPNDRFFAVRPEGSVSTLKIQRTERGDSAVYLCASSSGTPNTEAFFGQGTRLTVV.

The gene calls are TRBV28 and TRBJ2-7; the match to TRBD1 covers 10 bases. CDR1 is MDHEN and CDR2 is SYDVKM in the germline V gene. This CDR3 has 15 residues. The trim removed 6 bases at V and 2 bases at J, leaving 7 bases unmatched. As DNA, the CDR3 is TGTGCCAGCAGGGGGGACAGGGGCCAAGCCTACGAGCAGTACTTC. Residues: CASRGDRGQAYEQYF. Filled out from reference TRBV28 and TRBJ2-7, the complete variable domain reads DVKVTQSSRYLVKRTGEKVFLECVQDMDHENMFWYRQDPGLGLRLIYFSYDVKMKEKGDIPEGYSVSREKKERFSLILESASTNQTSMYLCASRGDRGQAYEQYFGPGTRLTVT.

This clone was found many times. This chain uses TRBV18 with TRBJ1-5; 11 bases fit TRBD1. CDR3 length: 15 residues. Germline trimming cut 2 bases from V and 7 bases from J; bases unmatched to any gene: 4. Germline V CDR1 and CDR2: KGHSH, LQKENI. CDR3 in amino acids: CASSPGRTGGQPQHF. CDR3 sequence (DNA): TGTGCCAGCTCACCAGGTCGGACAGGGGGCCAGCCCCAGCATTTT.

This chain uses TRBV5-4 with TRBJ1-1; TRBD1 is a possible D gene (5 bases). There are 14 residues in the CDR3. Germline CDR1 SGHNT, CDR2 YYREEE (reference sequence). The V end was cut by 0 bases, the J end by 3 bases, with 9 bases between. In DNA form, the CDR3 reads TGTGCCAGCAGCTTGGCGGGCAGGGACACTGAAGCTTTCTTT. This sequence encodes CASSLAGRDTEAFF. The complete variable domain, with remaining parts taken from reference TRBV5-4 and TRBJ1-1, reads ETGVTQSPTHLIKTRGQQVTLRCSSQSGHNTVSWYQQALGQGPQFIFQYYREEENGRGNFPPRFSGLQFPNYSSELNVNALELDDSALYLCASSLAGRDTEAFFGQGTRLTVV.

CDR3 residues: CASSPQDSYEQYF. The DNA of the CDR3 is TGTGCCAGCAGCCCCCAGGACAGCTACGAGCAGTACTTC. The chain couples TRBV7-9 to TRBJ2-7, with D possibly matching TRBD1 (6 bases). This CDR3 region has 13 residues. Germline CDR1 and CDR2: SEHNR and FQNEAQ (reference sequence). V gave up 5 bases and J gave up 3 bases, with 11 bases separating them.

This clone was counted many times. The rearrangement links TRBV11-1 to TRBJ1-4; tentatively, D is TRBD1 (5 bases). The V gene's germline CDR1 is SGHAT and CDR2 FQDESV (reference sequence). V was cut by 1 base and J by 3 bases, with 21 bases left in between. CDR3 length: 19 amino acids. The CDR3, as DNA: TGTGCCAGCAGCTTAGGGGGGTTAAGGGCCGGTACGCCTAATGAAAAACTGTTTTTT. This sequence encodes CASSLGGLRAGTPNEKLFF.

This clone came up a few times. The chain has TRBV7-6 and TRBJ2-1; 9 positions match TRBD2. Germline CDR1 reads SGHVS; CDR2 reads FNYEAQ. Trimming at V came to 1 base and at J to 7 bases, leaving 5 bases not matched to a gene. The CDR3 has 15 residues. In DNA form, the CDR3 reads TGTGCCAGCAGCTTAGAGGCGGGAGGGAGGAATGAGCAGTTCTTC. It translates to CASSLEAGGRNEQFF.

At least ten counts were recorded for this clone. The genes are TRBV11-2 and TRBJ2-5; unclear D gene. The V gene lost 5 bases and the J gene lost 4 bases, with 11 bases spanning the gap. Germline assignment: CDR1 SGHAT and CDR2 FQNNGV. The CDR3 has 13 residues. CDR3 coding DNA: TGTGCCAGCAGCACTCGGTCACGAGAGACCCAGTACTTC. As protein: CASSTRSRETQYF.